These 23 T cell receptor beta chains originate from one sample sequenced in a study of cytomegalovirus exposure and HLA in healthy donors. The PCR ran on 60 Vbeta and 13 Jbeta primers. Repertoires were generated with immunoSEQ multiplex PCR, while TCRdb's copy carries only in-frame clones and drops some. Of nearly 300,000 clones detected, 86% appear once; the ten largest clones hold roughly 4%. Material for sequencing was PBMCs. The receptor set was obtained from a man aged 35 to 55 in good health and CMV-seropositive.

The chain uses TRBV5-4 and TRBJ2-7, with TRBD2 matching 9 bases. The CDR3 sequence is 16 residues long. V dropped 2 bases and J dropped 3; count of bases not matched to a gene: 9. CDR1 is SGHNT and CDR2 is YYREEE in the germline V gene (reference sequence). The CDR3: CASSFEQASGVYEQYF. The DNA of the CDR3 is TGTGCCAGCAGCTTTGAACAGGCTAGCGGGGTCTACGAGCAGTACTTC.

The genes are TRBV5-4 and TRBJ2-7; D gene ambiguous. Germline-derived CDR1 and CDR2 are SGHNT and YYREEE (reference sequence). V shed 2 bases and J shed 4 bases, with 7 bases lying between them. The CDR3 has 12 residues. For the CDR3, the DNA is TGTGCCAGCAGCTTCGAGGAATACGAGCAGTACTTC. Protein product: CASSFEEYEQYF. Full variable domain (outside the CDR3, taken from reference TRBV5-4 and TRBJ2-7): ETGVTQSPTHLIKTRGQQVTLRCSSQSGHNTVSWYQQALGQGPQFIFQYYREEENGRGNFPPRFSGLQFPNYSSELNVNALELDDSALYLCASSFEEYEQYFGPGTRLTVT.

This chain links TRBV27 with TRBJ1-5; D might be TRBD1 (5 bases). The CDR3 has 15 residues. Between the trimmed V and J ends, which lost 4 bases and 1 base, there was a span of 11 bases. Germline CDR1 and CDR2: MNHEY and SMNVEV (reference sequence). The CDR3 coding sequence is TGTGCCAGCAGTTATGGAGGGGCGAGCAATCAGCCCCAGCATTTT. It yields the protein CASSYGGASNQPQHF.

The chain combines TRBV28 with TRBJ1-1; tentative D call: TRBD1 (5 bases). Per the germline V gene, CDR1 is MDHEN and CDR2 is SYDVKM. This CDR3 has 16 residues. Trimming took off 6 bases at V and 1 base at J, with 18 bases between the two ends. The chain's CDR3 is CASSQSSFTGNTEAFF. DNA of the CDR3: TGTGCCAGCAGCCAGTCTTCCTTTACAGGGAACACTGAAGCTTTCTTT.

The chain joins TRBV5-4 to TRBJ2-2, with 7 bases matching TRBD2. Per the germline V gene, CDR1 is SGHNT and CDR2 is YYREEE (reference sequence). J gave up 1 base and V 3 bases, and 6 bases lay outside the gene matches. The CDR3 runs 16 residues. The CDR3 spells CASSSFRGRNTGELFF. CDR3 DNA sequence: TGTGCCAGCAGCTCCTTCCGCGGGAGGAACACCGGGGAGCTGTTTTTT.

The chain links TRBV18 to TRBJ2-3, with TRBD1 as a possible D gene (5 bases). The V gene lost 5 bases and the J gene lost 0 bases, with 18 bases spanning the gap. The CDR3 contains 17 residues. Germline V lookup: CDR1 KGHSH, CDR2 LQKENI. The CDR3 is CASSSLGAQTSTDTQYF. The CDR3 region has the DNA TGTGCCAGCTCATCCCTAGGGGCACAGACCAGCACAGATACGCAGTATTTT.

The chain carries TRBV9 and TRBJ2-1; 11 nucleotides line up with TRBD2. The CDR3 sequence is 16 residues long. Trimming removed 3 bases from V and 4 bases from J; junction bases left unmatched: 6. The V gene's germline CDR1 is SGDLS and CDR2 YYNGEE. CDR3 region: CASSEGLAEHYNEQFF. CDR3 coding DNA: TGTGCCAGCAGCGAGGGACTAGCGGAACATTACAATGAGCAGTTCTTC.

Written as DNA, the CDR3 is TGTGCCAGCAGCCAAGTCCCAACTAGCGGGAAATACAATGAGCAGTTCTTC. Its protein is CASSQVPTSGKYNEQFF. V and J are TRBV14 and TRBJ2-1, with 10 bases matching TRBD2. J gave up 4 bases and V 1 base, and 7 bases lay outside the gene matches. The CDR3 extends over 17 amino acids. Per germline, CDR1 SGHDN and CDR2 FVKESK. The full variable domain, with the rest looked up from reference TRBV14 and TRBJ2-1, is EAGVTQFPSHSVIEKGQTVTLRCDPISGHDNLYWYRRVMGKEIKFLLHFVKESKQDESGMPNNRFLAERTGGTYSTLKVQPAELEDSGVYFCASSQVPTSGKYNEQFFGPGTRLTVL.

This clone was seen a handful of times. The rearrangement links TRBV5-1 to TRBJ2-1, with 7 positions matching TRBD2. The junction had 10 bases not matched to a gene; V was cut back by 7 bases and J by 3 bases. The CDR3 consists of 15 residues. The germline gives CDR1 SGHRS, CDR2 YFSETQ. The DNA of the CDR3 is TGCGCCAGCGGAGGGGTAGCGGGCTTCTACAATGAGCAGTTCTTC. It is translated as CASGGVAGFYNEQFF.

The V call is TRBV6-6, the J call TRBJ2-1; maybe TRBD2 (6 bases). The CDR3 totals 15 residues. Germline V gene lookup returns CDR1 MNHNY and CDR2 SVGAGI (reference sequence). Trimming took off 6 bases at V and 0 bases at J, with 12 bases between the two ends. The CDR3 sequence: CASRRDVSSYNEQFF. The CDR3 DNA sequence: TGTGCCAGCAGGCGGGACGTAAGCTCCTACAATGAGCAGTTCTTC.

V gene TRBV2 combines with J gene TRBJ1-5; 7 nucleotides align to TRBD1. CDR1 and CDR2 from the germline V gene are SNHLY and FYNNEI. There are 14 residues in the CDR3. Unmatched junction bases numbered 6, after V lost 5 bases and J lost 5 bases. The DNA for the CDR3 is TGTGCCAGCAGTCCTGGACAGGTCTATCAGCCCCAGCATTTT. This encodes CASSPGQVYQPQHF.

This clone was detected ten times or more. The rearrangement links TRBV2 to TRBJ1-3, with TRBD1 matching over 8 bases. The CDR3 totals 15 residues. Losses at the gene ends were 6 bases for V and 1 base for J; bases not matched to a gene: 5. CDR1 is SNHLY, CDR2 FYNNEI, per germline. The CDR3 loop is CASRKQGVSGNTIYF. The DNA for the CDR3 is TGTGCCAGCAGAAAACAGGGGGTTTCTGGAAACACCATATATTTT.

This clone was recorded only once. At the DNA level, this CDR3 is encoded by other sequences in the same sample as well. This chain uses TRBV4-1 with TRBJ2-1; 9 bases map to TRBD2. The CDR3 loop spans 14 amino acids. Germline values: CDR1 MGHRA, CDR2 YSYEKL. The V gene end was trimmed by 3 bases and the J gene end by 8 bases; junction bases not matched to a gene: 5. CDR3 in DNA: TGCGCCAGCAGCCAGGTAGCGGGAGCCGATGAGCAGTTCTTC. As protein: CASSQVAGADEQFF.

This clone was detected once. The chain links TRBV18 to TRBJ2-3; 10 bases agree with TRBD1. V gave up 3 bases and J gave up 7 bases; unmatched junction bases: 4. The CDR3 covers 14 residues. From germline, CDR1 is KGHSH and CDR2 LQKENI. CDR3 in amino acids: CASSPGQGTHTQYF. The CDR3 DNA sequence: TGTGCCAGCTCACCGGGACAGGGGACACATACGCAGTATTTT.

The chain recombines TRBV18 with TRBJ1-4, with 9 bases that match TRBD1. The V gene's germline CDR1 is KGHSH and CDR2 LQKENI. The ends lost 3 bases at V and 7 bases at J; junction bases unmatched: 9. CDR3 size: 16 residues. CDR3 sequence: CASSPTTGGGSEKLFF. The CDR3, as DNA: TGTGCCAGCTCACCCACGACAGGGGGAGGTAGTGAAAAACTGTTTTTT.

CDR3 sequence: CATAASEGAGELFF. CDR3 DNA: TGTGCCACCGCCGCTAGCGAAGGGGCCGGGGAGCTGTTTTTT. The V gene is TRBV10-3, the J gene TRBJ2-2; tentative D call: TRBD2 (6 bases). V was pared by 10 bases and J by 6 bases, with 18 bases between. Germline-derived CDR1 and CDR2 are ENHRY and SYGVKD. The CDR3 totals 14 residues.

The CDR3 reads CASSPSRGLRYEQYF. DNA for the CDR3: TGTGCCAGTAGTCCGTCCAGGGGGCTTCGCTACGAGCAGTACTTC. The rearrangement uses TRBV19 and TRBJ2-7, with 8 bases aligning to TRBD1. Germline V gene sequence: CDR1 LNHDA, CDR2 SQIVND (reference sequence). CDR3 size: 15 residues. The ends lost 5 bases at V and 3 bases at J; junction bases unmatched: 9.

This rearrangement joins TRBV19 to TRBJ2-1, with a tentative D call TRBD2 (5 bases). Germline-derived CDR1 and CDR2 are LNHDA and SQIVND (reference sequence). The CDR3 sequence is 14 residues long. The germline V and J ends were trimmed by 3 bases and 2 bases, with 8 bases remaining between them. The CDR3 is CASSMGSTYNEQFF. DNA of the CDR3: TGTGCCAGTAGTATGGGGAGTACCTACAATGAGCAGTTCTTC.

This clone has only a few counts. V and J are TRBV30 and TRBJ1-1, with TRBD1 identical over 9 bases. The CDR3 loop spans 13 amino acids. Germline CDR1 GTSNPN, CDR2 SVGIG (reference sequence). The CDR3 sequence: CAGKDRGGTEAFF. As DNA, the CDR3 is TGTGCGGGGAAGGACAGGGGAGGGACTGAAGCTTTCTTT.

The V and J genes are TRBV19 and TRBJ2-2; D is possibly TRBD2 (5 bases). This CDR3 is 16 amino acids long. Germline CDR1 and CDR2: LNHDA and SQIVND (reference sequence). V was clipped by 1 base and J by 4 bases, with 13 bases between them. This CDR3 is CASSIVVWAGTGELFF. The CDR3 DNA reads as TGTGCCAGTAGTATAGTAGTCTGGGCGGGCACCGGGGAGCTGTTTTTT. The full variable domain, rest sourced from reference TRBV19 and TRBJ2-2, is DGGITQSPKYLFRKEGQNVTLSCEQNLNHDAMYWYRQDPGQGLRLIYYSQIVNDFQKGDIAEGYSVSREKKESFPLTVTSAQKNPTAFYLCASSIVVWAGTGELFFGEGSRLTVL.

The gene calls are TRBV2 and TRBJ2-7, with TRBD1 identical over 7 bases. This CDR3 contains 15 residues. Trimming took 9 bases from V and 6 from J; bases not matched to a gene: 17. The germline V gene encodes CDR1 SNHLY and CDR2 FYNNEI. For the CDR3, the DNA is TGTGCCAGATCTAACAGGGGATCTACCCGTGGCGAGCAGTACTTC. This sequence encodes CARSNRGSTRGEQYF.

The chain carries TRBV6-5 and TRBJ2-1; TRBD2 matches 7 bases. CDR1 MNHEY and CDR2 SVGAGI come from the germline V gene. This CDR3 comprises 15 residues. The ends lost 6 bases at V and 1 base at J; junction bases unmatched: 6. This CDR3 reads CASSALAESYNEQFF. The CDR3 coding sequence is TGTGCCAGCAGCGCTCTAGCGGAGTCCTACAATGAGCAGTTCTTC.

The rearrangement links TRBV6-1 to TRBJ2-5; D is undetermined. The CDR3 totals 10 residues. V shed 8 bases and J shed 4 bases, with 5 bases lying between them. Germline V lookup: CDR1 MNHNS, CDR2 SASEGT. Here the CDR3 DNA reads TGTGCCAGCGAGGCAGAGACCCAGTACTTC. This encodes CASEAETQYF.